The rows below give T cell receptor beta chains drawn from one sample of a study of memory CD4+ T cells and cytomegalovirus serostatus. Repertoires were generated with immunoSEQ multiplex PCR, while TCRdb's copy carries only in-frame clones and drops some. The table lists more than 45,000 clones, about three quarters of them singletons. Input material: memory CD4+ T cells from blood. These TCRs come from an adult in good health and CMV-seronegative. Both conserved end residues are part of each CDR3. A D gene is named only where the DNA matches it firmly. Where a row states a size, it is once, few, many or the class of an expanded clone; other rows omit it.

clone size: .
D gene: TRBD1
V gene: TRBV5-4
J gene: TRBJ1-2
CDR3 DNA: TGTGCCAGCAGCTTGGCCCTGAGACAGGGGGCCGGCTACACCTTC
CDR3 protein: CASSLALRQGAGYTF

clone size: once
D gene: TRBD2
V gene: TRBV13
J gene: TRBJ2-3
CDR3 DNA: TGTGCCAGCAGCTTGAGCGGGGGCCGGGGGGCAGATACGCAGTATTTT
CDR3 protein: CASSLSGGRGADTQYF

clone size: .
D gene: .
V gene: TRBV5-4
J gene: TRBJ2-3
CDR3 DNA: TGTGCCAGCAGCCGGAGGGGGGCCGGAGATACGCAGTATTTT
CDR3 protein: CASSRRGAGDTQYF

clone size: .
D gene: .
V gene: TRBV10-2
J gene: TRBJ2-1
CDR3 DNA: TGCGCCAGCAGTCGCGGTGCAGTAGCCTACAATGAGCAGTTCTTC
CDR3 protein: CASSRGAVAYNEQFF

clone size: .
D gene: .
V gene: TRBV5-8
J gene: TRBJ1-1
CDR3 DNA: TGTGCCAGCAGCTTACGGAGGAGCATGAACACTGAAGCTTTCTTT
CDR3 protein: CASSLRRSMNTEAFF

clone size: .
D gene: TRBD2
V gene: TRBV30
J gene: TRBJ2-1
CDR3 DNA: TGTGCCTGGAGCACGGGACTAGCGGGGGTTGGTGAGCAGTTCTTC
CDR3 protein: CAWSTGLAGVGEQFF

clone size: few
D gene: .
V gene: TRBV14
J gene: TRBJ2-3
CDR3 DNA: TGTGCCAGCAGCCCAGGACAGCCCGGGGATACGCAGTATTTT
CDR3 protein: CASSPGQPGDTQYF

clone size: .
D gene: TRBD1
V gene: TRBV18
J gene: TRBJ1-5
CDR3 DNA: TGTGCCAGCTCCTCCGCCGGACAGGTCAATCAGCCCCAGCATTTT
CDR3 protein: CASSSAGQVNQPQHF

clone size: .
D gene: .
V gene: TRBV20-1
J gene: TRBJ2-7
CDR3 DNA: TGCAGTGCTAGACTTAGGGGGGAGCAGTACTTC
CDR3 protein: CSARLRGEQYF

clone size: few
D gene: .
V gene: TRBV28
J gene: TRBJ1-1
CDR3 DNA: TGTGCCAGCAGTTTGGGGGGGGCGAGGGCTTTCTTT
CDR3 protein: CASSLGGARAFF

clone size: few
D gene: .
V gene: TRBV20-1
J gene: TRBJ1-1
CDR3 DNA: TGCAGTGCTAGAGTGGCCACTGAAGCTTTCTTT
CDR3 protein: CSARVATEAFF

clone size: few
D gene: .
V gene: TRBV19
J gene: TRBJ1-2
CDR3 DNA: TGTGCCAGTAGTATGGAGGGGAGGATAAACTATGGCTACACCTTC
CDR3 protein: CASSMEGRINYGYTF

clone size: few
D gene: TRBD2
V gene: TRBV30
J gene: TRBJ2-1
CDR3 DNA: TGTGCCTGGAGTCCAAAAGGGGCTAGCGGCGAGGCGGAGCAGTTCTTC
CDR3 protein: CAWSPKGASGEAEQFF

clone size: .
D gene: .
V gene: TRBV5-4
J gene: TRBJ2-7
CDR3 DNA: TGTGCCAGCAGCTTGGAATACGAGCAGTACTTC
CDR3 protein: CASSLEYEQYF

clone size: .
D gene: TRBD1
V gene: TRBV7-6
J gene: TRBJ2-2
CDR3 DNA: TGTGCCAGCAGCTTGACAGGGACCGGGGAGCTGTTTTTT
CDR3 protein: CASSLTGTGELFF

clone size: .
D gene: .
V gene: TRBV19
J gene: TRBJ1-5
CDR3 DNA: TGTGCCAGTAGTATAGTAGCAGGCGATAGCAATCAGCCCCAGCATTTT
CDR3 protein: CASSIVAGDSNQPQHF

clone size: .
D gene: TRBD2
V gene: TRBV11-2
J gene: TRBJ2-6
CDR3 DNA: TGTGCCAGCAGCCGGCTAGCGGGAGCATCTGGGGCCAACGTCCTGACTTTC
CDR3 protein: CASSRLAGASGANVLTF

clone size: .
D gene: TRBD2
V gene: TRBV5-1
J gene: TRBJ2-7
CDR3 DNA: TGCGCCAGCAGCTTGGTATCTAGCGGGAGTACCACCTACGAGCAGTACTTC
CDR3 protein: CASSLVSSGSTTYEQYF

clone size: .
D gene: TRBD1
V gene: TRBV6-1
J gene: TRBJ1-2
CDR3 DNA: TGTGCCAGCTGGAACAGGGGTAACTATGGCTACACCTTC
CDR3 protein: CASWNRGNYGYTF

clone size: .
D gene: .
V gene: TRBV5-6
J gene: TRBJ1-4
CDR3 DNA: TGTGCCAGCAGCTTGGACAGGGTGGGAAATGAAAAACTGTTTTTT
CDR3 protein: CASSLDRVGNEKLFF

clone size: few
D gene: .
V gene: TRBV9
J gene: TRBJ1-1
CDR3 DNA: TGTGCCAGCAGCGTACTTTCCAACCTTGAGAACACTGAAGCTTTCTTT
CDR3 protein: CASSVLSNLENTEAFF

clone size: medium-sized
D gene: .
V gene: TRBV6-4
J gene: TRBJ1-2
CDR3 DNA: TGTGCCAGCAGTGACTTGGGATACGGCTACACCTTC
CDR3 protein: CASSDLGYGYTF

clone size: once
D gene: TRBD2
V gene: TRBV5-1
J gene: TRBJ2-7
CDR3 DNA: TGCGCCAGCAGCCCCTCGGGAGCGGGGACCTACGAGCAGTACTTC
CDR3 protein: CASSPSGAGTYEQYF

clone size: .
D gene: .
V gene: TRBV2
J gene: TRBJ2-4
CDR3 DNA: TGTGCCAGCAGTGAAGAGGGGCCCCAGTACTTC
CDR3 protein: CASSEEGPQYF

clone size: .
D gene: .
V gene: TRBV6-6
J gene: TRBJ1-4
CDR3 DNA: TGTGCCAGCAGTACCGGGGGCGGTTATGAAAAACTGTTTTTT
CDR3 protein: CASSTGGGYEKLFF

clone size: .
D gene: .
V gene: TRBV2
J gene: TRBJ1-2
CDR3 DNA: TGTGCCAGCAGAAAGAGTTACCTGGTATATGGCTACACCTTC
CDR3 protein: CASRKSYLVYGYTF

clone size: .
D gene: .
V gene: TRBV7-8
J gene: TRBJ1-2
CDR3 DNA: TGTGCCAGCAGCTTAGGCCTGGACCGCGCTAGCTATGGCTACACCTTC
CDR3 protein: CASSLGLDRASYGYTF

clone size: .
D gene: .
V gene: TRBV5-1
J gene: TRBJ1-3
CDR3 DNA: TGCGCCAGCAGCTCGGAAGGGTTTTCTGGAAACACCATATATTTT
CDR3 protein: CASSSEGFSGNTIYF

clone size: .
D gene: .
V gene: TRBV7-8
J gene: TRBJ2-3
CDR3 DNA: TGTGCCAGCAGCTTAGGAGCGGGCCCTCTGGGCACAGATACGCAGTATTTT
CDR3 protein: CASSLGAGPLGTDTQYF

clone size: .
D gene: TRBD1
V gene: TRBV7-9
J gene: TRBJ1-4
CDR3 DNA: TGTGCCAGCAGCAATCCCCGGCAGGGGGATGAAAAACTGTTTTTT
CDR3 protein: CASSNPRQGDEKLFF

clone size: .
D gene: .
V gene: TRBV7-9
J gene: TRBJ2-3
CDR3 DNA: TGTGCCAGCAGCCAAGACCGTCCTGGCACAGATACGCAGTATTTT
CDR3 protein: CASSQDRPGTDTQYF

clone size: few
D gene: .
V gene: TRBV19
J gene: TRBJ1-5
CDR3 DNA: TGTGCCAGTAGTATTATGGTGTCGGCAGGGTGGCAGCCCCAGCATTTT
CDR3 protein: CASSIMVSAGWQPQHF

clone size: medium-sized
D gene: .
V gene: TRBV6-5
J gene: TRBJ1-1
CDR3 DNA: TGTGCCAGCACCGCACAGATGAACACTGAAGCTTTCTTT
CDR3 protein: CASTAQMNTEAFF

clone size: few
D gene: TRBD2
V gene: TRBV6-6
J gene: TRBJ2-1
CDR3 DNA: TGTGCCAGCAGTTACTCGGCTAGCGGGGCCAATGAGCAGTTCTTC
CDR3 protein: CASSYSASGANEQFF

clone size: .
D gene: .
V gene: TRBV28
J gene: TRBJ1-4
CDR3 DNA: TGTGCCAGCAGTGGGGGAGGGGGGAATGAAAAACTGTTTTTT
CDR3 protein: CASSGGGGNEKLFF

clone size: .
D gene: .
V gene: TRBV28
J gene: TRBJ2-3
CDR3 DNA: TGTGCCAGCAGTTTAGGCGTTTCGACAGATACGCAGTATTTT
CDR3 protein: CASSLGVSTDTQYF

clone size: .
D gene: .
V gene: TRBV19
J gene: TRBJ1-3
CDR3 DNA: TGTGCCAGTAACGGGGGAGCAGGCCGCTACTCTGGAAACACCATATATTTT
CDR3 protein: CASNGGAGRYSGNTIYF

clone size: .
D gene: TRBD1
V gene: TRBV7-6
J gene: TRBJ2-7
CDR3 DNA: TGTGCCAGCAGCTATCGACAGGGATCAACCTACGAGCAGTACTTC
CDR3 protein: CASSYRQGSTYEQYF

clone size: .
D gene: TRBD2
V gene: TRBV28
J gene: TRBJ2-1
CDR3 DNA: TGTGCCATCTCCCCCCCCGGACTAGCGGGAGTAGGCTACAATGAGCAGTTCTTC
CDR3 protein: CAISPPGLAGVGYNEQFF

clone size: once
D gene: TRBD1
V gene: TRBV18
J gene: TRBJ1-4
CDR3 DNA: TGTGCCAGCTCACGAGGGACAGTCAATGAAAAACTGTTTTTT
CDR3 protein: CASSRGTVNEKLFF

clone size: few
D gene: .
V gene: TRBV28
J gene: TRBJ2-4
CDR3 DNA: TGTGCCAGCAGTCCTGAGCGGGAAAACATTCAGTACTTC
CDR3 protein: CASSPERENIQYF

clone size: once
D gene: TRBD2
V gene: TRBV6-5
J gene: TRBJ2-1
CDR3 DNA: TGTGCCAGCAGTCCCCGGGATCTAGCGGTCAATGAGCAGTTCTTC
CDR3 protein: CASSPRDLAVNEQFF

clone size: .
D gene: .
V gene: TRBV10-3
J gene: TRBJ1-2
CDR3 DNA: TGTGCCATCAGTGAGTCGGGAAAAGGGAACTATGGCTACACCTTC
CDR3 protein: CAISESGKGNYGYTF

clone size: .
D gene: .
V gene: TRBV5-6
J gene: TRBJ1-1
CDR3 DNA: TGTGCCAGCAGCTTGGGCCCACCAACAGGGAATGCTGAAGCTTTCTTT
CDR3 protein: CASSLGPPTGNAEAFF

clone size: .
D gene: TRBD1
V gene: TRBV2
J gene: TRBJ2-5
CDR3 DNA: TGTGCCAGCCGGAGCCTCCAGGGGGCCCTAGAAGAGACCCAGTACTTC
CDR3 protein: CASRSLQGALEETQYF

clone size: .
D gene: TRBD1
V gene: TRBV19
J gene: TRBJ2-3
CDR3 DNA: TGTGCCAGTAGTATCCCCGGGACAGGGCGGACGTATTTT
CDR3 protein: CASSIPGTGRTYF

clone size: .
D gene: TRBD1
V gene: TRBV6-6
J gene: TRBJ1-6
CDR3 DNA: TGTGCCAGCAGTTCAACAGGGGGGAGTTCACCCCTCCACTTT
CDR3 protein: CASSSTGGSSPLHF

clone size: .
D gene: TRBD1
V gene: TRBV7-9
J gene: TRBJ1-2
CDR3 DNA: TGTGCCAGCAGCTTAGCGCTAGGACAGGCGGGGGGCTACACCTTC
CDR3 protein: CASSLALGQAGGYTF

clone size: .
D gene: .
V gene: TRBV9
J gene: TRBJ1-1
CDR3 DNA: TGTGCCAGCAGCGCGACGGGGGGGCGGACTGAAGCTTTCTTT
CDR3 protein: CASSATGGRTEAFF

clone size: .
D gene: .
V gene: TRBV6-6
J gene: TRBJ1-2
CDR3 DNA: TGTGCCAGCAGTTCCGACAGCGTTAACTATGGCTACACCTTC
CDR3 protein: CASSSDSVNYGYTF

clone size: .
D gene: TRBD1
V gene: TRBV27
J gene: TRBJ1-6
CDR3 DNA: TGTGCCACAAGGACAGGGAGCTCCTATAATTCACCCCTCCACTTT
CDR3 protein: CATRTGSSYNSPLHF

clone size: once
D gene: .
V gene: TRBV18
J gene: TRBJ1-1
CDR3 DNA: TGTGCCAGCTCACCAGACGATACGAACACTGAAGCTTTCTTT
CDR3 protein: CASSPDDTNTEAFF

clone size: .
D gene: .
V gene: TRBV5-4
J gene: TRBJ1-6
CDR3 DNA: TGTGCCAGCAGCTTGGGCAGGGGCGTAGGTTCACCCCTCCACTTT
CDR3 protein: CASSLGRGVGSPLHF

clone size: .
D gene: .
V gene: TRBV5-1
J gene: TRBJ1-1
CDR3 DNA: TGCGCCAGCAGCTGGAACTCCAGGAGACACACTGAAGCTTTCTTT
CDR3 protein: CASSWNSRRHTEAFF

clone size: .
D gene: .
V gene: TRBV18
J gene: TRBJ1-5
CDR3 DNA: TGTGCCAGCTCACCGACGACTTCAGGGGGCAATCAGCCCCAGCATTTT
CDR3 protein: CASSPTTSGGNQPQHF

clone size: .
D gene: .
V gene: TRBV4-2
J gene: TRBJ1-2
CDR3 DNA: TGTGCCAGCAGCCAGGGATTCGACAGGCGGCCTGGCTACACCTTC
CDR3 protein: CASSQGFDRRPGYTF

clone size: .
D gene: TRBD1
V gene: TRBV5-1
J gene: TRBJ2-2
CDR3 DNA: TGCGCCAGCAGCTTTGCGACCTGGACAGGGGCCACCGGGGAGCTGTTTTTT
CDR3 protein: CASSFATWTGATGELFF

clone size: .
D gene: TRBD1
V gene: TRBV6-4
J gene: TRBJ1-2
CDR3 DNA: TGTGCCAGCAGTGCCGGGACAGGGGCCTACACCTTC
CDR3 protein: CASSAGTGAYTF

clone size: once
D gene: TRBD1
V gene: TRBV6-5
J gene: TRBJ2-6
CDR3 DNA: TGTGCCAGCAGTTTCACAGGGGGCTCTGGGGCCAACGTCCTGACTTTC
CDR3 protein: CASSFTGGSGANVLTF